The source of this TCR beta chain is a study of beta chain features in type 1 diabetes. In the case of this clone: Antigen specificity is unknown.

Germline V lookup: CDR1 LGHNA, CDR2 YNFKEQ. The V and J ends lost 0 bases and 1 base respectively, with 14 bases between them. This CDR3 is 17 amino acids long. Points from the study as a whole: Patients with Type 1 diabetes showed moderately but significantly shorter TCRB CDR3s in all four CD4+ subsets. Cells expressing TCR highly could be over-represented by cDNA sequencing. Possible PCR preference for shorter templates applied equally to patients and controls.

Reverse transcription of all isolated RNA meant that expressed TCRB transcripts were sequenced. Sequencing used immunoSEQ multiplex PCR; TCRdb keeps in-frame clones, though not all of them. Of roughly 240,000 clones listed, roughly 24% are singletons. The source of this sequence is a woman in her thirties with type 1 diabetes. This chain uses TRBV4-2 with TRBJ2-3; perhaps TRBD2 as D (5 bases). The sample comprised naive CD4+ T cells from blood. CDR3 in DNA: TGTGCCAGCAGCCAAGATCGGGGTAGGTTCGGCACAGATACGCAGTATTTT. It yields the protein CASSQDRGRFGTDTQYF.